This T cell receptor beta chain derives from a study of T cells after somatic rescue of genetic block. Data came from immunoSEQ multiplex PCR; TCRdb stores just in-frame clones and leaves some out. This sample has about 63,000 clones, with about 91% found just once. V was cut by 4 bases and J by 0 bases, with 10 bases left in between. Germline assignment: CDR1 SGHRS and CDR2 YFSETQ. The CDR3 contains 14 residues. Sequencing was carried out using peripheral blood mononuclear cells (PBMCs). This chain uses TRBV5-1 with TRBJ1-1; tentatively, D is TRBD1 (6 bases). This TCR was sampled from a man aged 40-49 years. Here the CDR3 reads CASSQGQLNTEAFF. The CDR3 bases are TGCGCCAGCAGCCAAGGACAGCTGAACACTGAAGCTTTCTTT.